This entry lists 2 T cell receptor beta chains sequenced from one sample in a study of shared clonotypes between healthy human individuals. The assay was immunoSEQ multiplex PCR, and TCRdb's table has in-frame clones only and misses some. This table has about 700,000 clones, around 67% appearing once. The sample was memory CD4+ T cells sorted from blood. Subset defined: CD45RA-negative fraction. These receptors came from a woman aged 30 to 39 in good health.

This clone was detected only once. The CDR3 loop is CASSLSDGGGSYGYTF. In nucleotides, the CDR3 is TGTGCCAGCAGTTTAAGCGACGGCGGGGGGAGCTATGGCTACACCTTC. The gene calls are TRBV28 and TRBJ1-2; maybe TRBD1 (5 bases). Germline CDR1 reads MDHEN; CDR2 reads SYDVKM. The CDR3 spans 16 residues. The V end was cut by 2 bases, the J end by 4 bases, with 17 bases between.

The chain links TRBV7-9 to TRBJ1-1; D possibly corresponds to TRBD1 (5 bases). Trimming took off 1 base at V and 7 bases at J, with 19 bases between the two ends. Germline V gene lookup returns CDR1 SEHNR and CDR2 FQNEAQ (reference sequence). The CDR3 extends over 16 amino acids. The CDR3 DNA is TGTGCCAGCAGCTTAGTCTTGGGGGATAGACGGAGTGAAGCTTTCTTT. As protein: CASSLVLGDRRSEAFF.